These 3 T cell receptor beta chains were all obtained from the same sample, sequenced in a study of blood T cell repertoires in COVID-19. The table came from immunoSEQ multiplex PCR; TCRdb's copy has only in-frame clones and leaves some out. The sample shows about 470,000 clones, about nine tenths of them seen only once. The sample taken for sequencing was PBMCs or T cells enriched from blood (not recorded which). These receptors originate from a woman younger than 30 who had recovered from COVID-19.

V and J are TRBV5-1 and TRBJ2-1; 11 bases fit TRBD2. J was trimmed by 3 bases and V by 6 bases; bases with no gene match: 5. Germline V lookup: CDR1 SGHRS, CDR2 YFSETQ. CDR3 length equals 15 residues. CDR3 sequence: CASTRTSGGYNEQFF. The CDR3 region has the DNA TGCGCCAGCACCCGAACTAGCGGGGGCTACAATGAGCAGTTCTTC.

The V gene is TRBV3-1 (or the pseudogene TRBV3-2), the J gene TRBJ2-7, with TRBD1 identical over 10 bases. The V gene's germline CDR1 is LGHDT and CDR2 YNNKEL (reference sequence). The J segment lost 2 bases and the V segment lost 1 base, leaving 2 bases of the junction unmatched. CDR3 length: 15 amino acids. The CDR3 DNA sequence: TGTGCCAGCAGCCAAGTAGGACAGGGGGCCTACGAGCAGTACTTC. Translating it yields CASSQVGQGAYEQYF.

The rearrangement uses TRBV11-2 and TRBJ2-1, with 13 bases that match TRBD2. After removal of 4 bases from V and 4 bases from J, the junction contained 7 bases not matched to a gene. Germline CDR1 and CDR2: SGHAT and FQNNGV. The CDR3 has 17 residues. DNA for the CDR3: TGTGCCAGCAGCTACAGACTAGCGGGGGGACTATACAATGAGCAGTTCTTC. Encoded protein: CASSYRLAGGLYNEQFF.